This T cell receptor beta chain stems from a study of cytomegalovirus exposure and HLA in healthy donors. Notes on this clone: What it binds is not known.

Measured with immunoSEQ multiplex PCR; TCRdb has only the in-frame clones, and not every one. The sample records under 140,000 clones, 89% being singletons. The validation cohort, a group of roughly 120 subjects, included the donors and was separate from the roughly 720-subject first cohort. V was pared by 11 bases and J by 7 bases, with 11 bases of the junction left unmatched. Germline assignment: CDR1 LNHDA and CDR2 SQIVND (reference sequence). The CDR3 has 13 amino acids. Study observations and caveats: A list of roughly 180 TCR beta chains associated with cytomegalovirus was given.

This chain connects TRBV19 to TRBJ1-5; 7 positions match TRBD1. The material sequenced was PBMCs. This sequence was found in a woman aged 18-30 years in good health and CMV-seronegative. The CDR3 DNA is TGTGCCGGGGGTAACAGGGGAGTCCAGCCCCAGCATTTT. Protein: CAGGNRGVQPQHF.